These 10 T cell receptor beta chains were sequenced from one sample in a study of regulatory T cells in long-lasting Graves disease. Time point described: newly diagnosed GD, antithyroid drugs for less than 3 months. PBMCs were the source of the RNA used for TCR sequencing. Arm-PCR of CDR3 regions and iRepertoire HTBI primers were used to build TCR beta libraries. Via MiXCR, TCRdb re-called the multiplex PCR reads, giving one row per CDR3 protein. The sample lists about 440,000 distinct CDR3 sequences; 16% were seen once. The same data also contributed to another study, on T cells in Graves' hyperthyroidism and ophthalmopathy.

The sample here was peripheral blood mononuclear cells (PBMCs), taken at new diagnosis, from a patient treated with antithyroid drugs. These receptors all come from a woman aged 18-29 years with Graves disease.

This clonotype was seen many times. The genes are TRBV28 and TRBJ2-5, with 8 nucleotides matching TRBD2. The length of the CDR3 is 15 residues. CDR1 and CDR2 from the germline V gene are MDHEN and SYDVKM. Unmatched junction bases numbered 11, after V lost 6 bases and J lost 5 bases. As DNA, the CDR3 is TGTGCCAGCAGCAAGCGGGAGTGGTCGGTGGAGACCCAGTACTTC. Amino acid sequence: CASSKREWSVETQYF.

The sample holds many counts of this clonotype. The chain has TRBV5-1 and TRBJ1-2; no definite D call. Germline CDR1 is SGHRS and CDR2 is YFSETQ. This CDR3 is 14 amino acids long. Trimming stripped 2 bases from V and 10 bases from J, with 18 bases between. The CDR3 bases are TGCGCCAGCAGCTTCGACGGTATCACTAGTGCCTACACCTTC. Its translation: CASSFDGITSAYTF. Full variable domain (missing parts from reference TRBV5-1 and TRBJ1-2): KAGVTQTPRYLIKTRGQQVTLSCSPISGHRSVSWYQQTPGQGLQFLFEYFSETQRNKGNFPGRFSGRQFSNSRSEMNVSTLELGDSALYLCASSFDGITSAYTFGSGTRLTVV.

This clonotype was seen at least ten times. The rearrangement uses TRBV11-2 and TRBJ1-2; unclear D gene. Per the germline V gene, CDR1 is SGHAT and CDR2 is FQNNGV. The CDR3 runs 17 residues. Trimming removed 4 bases from V and 2 bases from J, with 20 bases in between. CDR3 amino acids: CASSSPSSRRGNYGYTF. CDR3 nucleotide sequence: TGTGCCAGCAGCTCCCCATCGTCGCGGCGAGGGAACTATGGCTACACCTTC.

This clonotype occurred many times. The chain uses TRBV7-2 and TRBJ2-7; no definite D call. The germline V gene has CDR1 SGHTA and CDR2 FQGNSA. There are 13 residues in the CDR3. Trimming took 6 bases from V and 3 from J, leaving 12 bases between them. CDR3 in amino acids: CASRTPVGYEQYF. In DNA form, the CDR3 reads TGTGCCAGCAGGACTCCGGTAGGCTACGAGCAGTACTTC.

This clonotype was observed a handful of times. V and J are TRBV29-1 and TRBJ2-4, with no clear D. This CDR3 comprises 13 residues. The V and J ends lost 4 bases and 6 bases respectively, with 13 bases between them. The germline CDR1 and CDR2 sequences are SQVTM and ANQGSEA. The CDR3 spells CSVVGSDGNIQYF. Written as DNA, the CDR3 is TGCAGCGTTGTAGGATCCGACGGAAACATTCAGTACTTC.

At least ten counts were recorded for this clonotype. The chain combines TRBV12-3 or TRBV12-4 with TRBJ1-5; maybe TRBD1 (6 bases). Trimming took 5 bases from V and 4 from J, leaving 12 bases between them. The CDR3 has 14 amino acids. CDR3 amino acids: CASSPRTDNQPQHF. In DNA form, the CDR3 reads TGTGCCAGCAGTCCCCGGACAGATAATCAGCCCCAGCATTTT.

There are many counts of this clonotype. The chain links TRBV2 to TRBJ1-5, with TRBD1 identical over 7 bases. The CDR3 has 13 amino acids. V lost 6 bases, J lost 1 base, and 0 bases stayed unmatched. Per germline, CDR1 SNHLY and CDR2 FYNNEI. The CDR3, as DNA: TGTGCCAGCAGGGACAGGAGCAATCAGCCCCAGCATTTT. Its protein product is CASRDRSNQPQHF.

This clonotype occurred many times. The V gene is TRBV27, the J gene TRBJ2-1; TRBD1 matches 7 bases. CDR3 length: 15 amino acids. Per germline, CDR1 MNHEY and CDR2 SMNVEV (reference sequence). J gave up 0 bases and V 6 bases, and 5 bases lay outside the gene matches. The CDR3 region is CASSPTGDSYNEQFF. The CDR3 DNA sequence: TGTGCCAGCAGCCCTACAGGGGACTCCTACAATGAGCAGTTCTTC.

This chain joins TRBV6-1 and TRBJ1-4; D gene uncertain. Trimming cost V 6 bases and J 7 bases, with 15 bases left between them. CDR1 MNHNS and CDR2 SASEGT come from the germline V gene. The CDR3 extends over 14 amino acids. This CDR3 reads CASSGRAPTEKLFF. CDR3 in DNA: TGTGCCAGCAGCGGACGGGCACCTACTGAAAAACTGTTTTTT.

The chain joins TRBV20-1 to TRBJ2-1; 7 nucleotides match TRBD2. The CDR3 contains 16 residues. Germline V gene lookup returns CDR1 DFQATT and CDR2 SNEGSKA (reference sequence). V lost 4 bases, J lost 0 bases, and 9 bases stayed unmatched. CDR3 sequence (DNA): TGCAGTGCTATCGCTAGCGGAAAGAGCTCCTACAATGAGCAGTTCTTC. Residues: CSAIASGKSSYNEQFF.